The clone carrying this T cell receptor (beta chain) showed up just once. Its target is not known. A junction end diverges from the germline sequence, so it may reflect a read error. The sample belongs to a study of T cell repertoires in cytomegalovirus infection. On the study more broadly: From public TCR beta signatures came an indication of both CMV infection and matching HLA type. General observations from the study: HLA-C-restricted CMV-specific TCR beta clonotypes prevailed in the ex vivo response.

Germline assignment: CDR1 LGHDT and CDR2 YNNKEL (reference sequence). The CDR3 covers 15 residues. A single record per CDR3 protein comes from TCRdb applying MiXCR to the reads. The sample shows 700,000 to 950,000 distinct CDR3 sequences, roughly 33% of them seen only once. The clonotype was recovered from a human donor in good health (CMV status not recorded). Some clones in this sample may be carry-over from other donors' samples. This specimen was cultured CD8+ T cells from PBMCs, taken from culture after CMV antigen stimulation. The chain links TRBV3-1 to TRBJ2-1, with D perhaps given as TRBD1 or TRBD2 (6 bases each). CDR3 coding DNA: TGTGCCAGCGGCCAAGAACCGGGGGCCGCGATTGAGCAGTTCTTC. The encoded protein is CASGQEPGAAIEQFF.